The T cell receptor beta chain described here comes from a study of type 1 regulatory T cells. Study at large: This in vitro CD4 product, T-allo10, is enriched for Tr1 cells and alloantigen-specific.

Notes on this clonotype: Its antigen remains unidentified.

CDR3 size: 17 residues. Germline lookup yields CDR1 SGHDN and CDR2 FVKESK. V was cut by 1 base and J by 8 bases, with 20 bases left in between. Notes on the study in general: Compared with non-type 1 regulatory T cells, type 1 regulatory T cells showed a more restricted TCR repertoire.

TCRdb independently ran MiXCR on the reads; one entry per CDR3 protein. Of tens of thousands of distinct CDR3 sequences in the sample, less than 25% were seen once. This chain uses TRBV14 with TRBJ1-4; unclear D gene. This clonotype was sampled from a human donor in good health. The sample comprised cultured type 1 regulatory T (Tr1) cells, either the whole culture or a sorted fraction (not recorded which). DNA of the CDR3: TGTGCCAGCAGCCAAGGTGGTATGTCGCTCCGGACGGAAAAACTGTTTTTT. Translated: CASSQGGMSLRTEKLFF.